Listed below are T cell receptor beta chains from one sample, sequenced in a study of OX40 agonist ivuxolimab in advanced cancers. Here immunoSEQ multiplex PCR was the method, and the copy in TCRdb shows in-frame clones only, minus some. This table has more than 55,000 clones, around 86% appearing once. Specimen: CD4+ or CD8+ T cells sorted from blood, collected in a trial of the OX40 agonist ivuxolimab. The source of these receptors is an adult with an advanced solid tumor such as melanoma, head and neck, liver or kidney cancer. Each CDR3 is given with its conserved first and last residue. D genes are given only for firm matches. A row's size may be missing; if present it is once, few, many or a size class.

V,size,J,D,DNA,CDR3
TRBV6-5,few,TRBJ1-6,.,TGTGCCAGCAGTTACGGGGCAGGGAATTCACCCCTCCACTTT,CASSYGAGNSPLHF
TRBV29-1,.,TRBJ1-3,.,TGCAGCGTTGCCCGTCCTGAAGGAGGTGGAAACACCATATATTTT,CSVARPEGGGNTIYF
TRBV7-7,.,TRBJ2-1,.,TGTGCTAGCAGCTTAGGGGGGGGCCAAAACAATGAGCAGTTCTTC,CASSLGGGQNNEQFF
TRBV7-3,.,TRBJ2-3,TRBD1,TGTGCCAGCAGCTCCGGACAGGGGCGGGCAGATACGCAGTATTTT,CASSSGQGRADTQYF
TRBV7-6,.,TRBJ2-7,TRBD2,TGTGCCAGCAGCTCGGGACTAGCGGGAGGCTCCTACGAGCAGTACTTC,CASSSGLAGGSYEQYF
TRBV28,.,TRBJ1-5,.,TGTGCCAGCAGTATGGGGGTCAATCAGCCCCAGCATTTT,CASSMGVNQPQHF
TRBV7-2,once,TRBJ2-7,.,TGTGCCAGCAGCCGAGACAGCTCCTACGAGCAGTACTTC,CASSRDSSYEQYF
TRBV6-6,.,TRBJ2-7,.,TGTGCCAGCAGTTTACGGACGGGAGAGCAGTACTTC,CASSLRTGEQYF
TRBV5-1,.,TRBJ1-2,.,TGCGCCAGCAGCTTCTCTTTGCAGGGTTCTGGCTACACCTTC,CASSFSLQGSGYTF
TRBV18,.,TRBJ2-2,TRBD1,TGTGCCAGCTCACCAGGGACAGGGGGGTCATCTGCTACCGGGGAGCTGTTTTTT,CASSPGTGGSSATGELFF
TRBV28,.,TRBJ2-2,.,TGTGCCAGCACGAACCCGAACACCGGGGAGCTGTTTTTT,CASTNPNTGELFF
TRBV28,.,TRBJ1-2,.,TGTGCCAGCAGCTGGGGTCTCTATGGCTACACCTTC,CASSWGLYGYTF
TRBV19,.,TRBJ2-7,.,TGTGCCAGTAGTCCCGACACCTACGAGCAGTACTTC,CASSPDTYEQYF
TRBV7-3,.,TRBJ2-2,.,TGTGCCAGCAGCTCCCAGGTTCTTACCGGGGAGCTGTTTTTT,CASSSQVLTGELFF
TRBV6-6,.,TRBJ2-7,TRBD1,TGTGCCAGCAGGTCAACAGGGGCCCACGAGCAGTACTTC,CASRSTGAHEQYF
TRBV21-1,.,TRBJ1-5,.,TGTGCCAGCAGCGCCGGGACAGGGGAGGTGGGCAATCAGCCCCAGCATTTT,CASSAGTGEVGNQPQHF
TRBV5-1,.,TRBJ2-1,TRBD2,TGCGCCAGCAGCCGAAGCGGGAGTACGGGTGAGCAGTTCTTC,CASSRSGSTGEQFF
TRBV28,.,TRBJ1-5,TRBD1,TGTGCCAGCAGCCCGGGACAGGGGATCCATCAGCCCCAGCATTTT,CASSPGQGIHQPQHF
TRBV7-5,.,TRBJ1-1,.,TGTGCCAGAAGCCCTCAGACCGACAGGGAATATAGTGAAGCTTTCTTT,CARSPQTDREYSEAFF
TRBV6-5,.,TRBJ1-6,.,TGTGCCAGCAGTCGCGGGGGGTCCTATAATTCACCCCTCCACTTT,CASSRGGSYNSPLHF
TRBV5-1,medium-sized,TRBJ1-2,TRBD1,TGCGCCAGCAGTCGGGACAGGGGCAACTATGGCTACACCTTC,CASSRDRGNYGYTF
TRBV9,.,TRBJ1-2,TRBD1,TGTGCCAGCAGCGTCGGGGCAGGGGGCGCCTCTTTGGATGGCTACACCTTC,CASSVGAGGASLDGYTF
TRBV15,.,TRBJ2-5,.,TGTGCCACCCATAATGATCCGGTTGAGACCCAGTACTTC,CATHNDPVETQYF